The 26 T cell receptor beta chains below all came from one sample that was sequenced in a study of T-cell reconstitution after alpha-beta-depleted transplantation in children. It was with unique molecular identifiers that the TCRbeta library was prepared. TCRdb used MiXCR to reprocess the PCR reads, holding one entry per CDR3 protein. The sample has 250,000 to 300,000 distinct CDR3 sequences, 9.9% seen once. The starting material was PBMCs from the stem cell graft donor, obtained from the stem cell graft. All receptors derive from a human donor who donated a stem cell graft to a child with SCID.

V gene TRBV5-1 combines with J gene TRBJ2-3, with TRBD1 matching 7 bases. With V trimmed by 1 base and J by 4 bases, 6 bases remained unmatched. The germline gives CDR1 SGHRS, CDR2 YFSETQ. This CDR3 is 15 amino acids long. This CDR3 reads CASSLMTGSPDTQYF. CDR3 in DNA: TGCGCCAGCAGCTTGATGACAGGGTCTCCAGATACGCAGTATTTT.

This clonotype has more than one count but fewer than ten. The rearrangement uses TRBV7-2 and TRBJ1-3; no reliable D call. The CDR3 has 16 residues. V gave up 1 base and J gave up 0 bases, with 10 bases separating them. CDR1 SGHTA and CDR2 FQGNSA come from the germline V gene. The CDR3 bases are TGTGCCAGCAGCTTAGAACTACAAAGCTCTGGAAACACCATATATTTT. It translates to CASSLELQSSGNTIYF. Supplemented by reference TRBV7-2 and TRBJ1-3, the full variable domain reads GAGVSQSPSNKVTEKGKDVELRCDPISGHTALYWYRQSLGQGLEFLIYFQGNSAPDKSGLPSDRFSAERTGGSVSTLTIQRTQQEDSAVYLCASSLELQSSGNTIYFGEGSWLTVV.

This clonotype appeared a few times. This chain links TRBV4-2 with TRBJ1-1, with 12 positions matching TRBD1. Per the germline V gene, CDR1 is LGHNA and CDR2 is YNFKEQ. Trimming at V came to 4 bases and at J to 8 bases, leaving 11 bases not matched to a gene. The CDR3 totals 16 residues. Written as DNA, the CDR3 is TGTGCCAGCAGCCGACCGGGACAGGGGGCGGGAGGCGAAGCTTTCTTT. This gives the protein CASSRPGQGAGGEAFF.

The chain couples TRBV11-1 to TRBJ2-3; TRBD2 matches at 7 bases. After removal of 4 bases from V and 4 bases from J, the junction contained 11 bases not matched to a gene. The CDR3 has 16 residues. The germline V gene has CDR1 SGHAT and CDR2 FQDESV (reference sequence). The CDR3 reads CASSSPRGGEADTQYF. CDR3 sequence (DNA): TGTGCCAGCAGCTCTCCGAGGGGAGGGGAGGCAGATACGCAGTATTTT.

This clonotype occurred many times. The chain is built from TRBV27 and TRBJ2-7; D tentatively fits TRBD1 or TRBD2 (5 bases each). Trimming took off 4 bases at V and 3 bases at J, with 16 bases between the two ends. Germline assignment: CDR1 MNHEY and CDR2 SMNVEV (reference sequence). The CDR3 loop spans 15 amino acids. In DNA form, the CDR3 reads TGTGCCAGCAGTTATGGTGGGGACCCATTCTACGAGCAGTACTTC. Its protein is CASSYGGDPFYEQYF.

V usage is TRBV5-8 and J usage is TRBJ1-4; 7 bases line up with TRBD1. This CDR3 is built from 15 residues. Looked up from germline, CDR1 is SGHTS and CDR2 is YDEGEE. After removal of 4 bases from V and 2 bases from J, the junction contained 5 bases not matched to a gene. The CDR3 DNA reads TGTGCCAGCAGCCTACAGGGGATTACTAATGAAAAACTGTTTTTT. The encoded protein is CASSLQGITNEKLFF.

The chain employs TRBV29-1 and TRBJ2-1; D uncertain. This CDR3 is built from 10 residues. The germline V gene encodes CDR1 SQVTM and CDR2 ANQGSEA. The V gene lost 7 bases and the J gene lost 6 bases, with 7 bases spanning the gap. This chain's CDR3 is CSDGVNEQFF. For the CDR3, the DNA is TGCAGCGATGGGGTCAATGAGCAGTTCTTC.

The J gene is TRBJ2-5, the V gene TRBV20-1; the match to TRBD2 covers 10 bases. The ends lost 3 bases at V and 8 bases at J; junction bases unmatched: 15. CDR1 DFQATT and CDR2 SNEGSKA come from the germline V gene (reference sequence). The CDR3 spans 16 residues. The CDR3 loop reads CSASPDSGGSLRTQYF. CDR3 DNA: TGCAGTGCTAGTCCCGATAGCGGGGGGTCATTGAGAACCCAGTACTTC.

The table lists this clonotype with a few counts. V gene TRBV20-1 combines with J gene TRBJ1-1, with unresolved D. Trimming shortened V by 5 bases and J by 3 bases, and 10 bases separated the two germline ends. This CDR3 region has 12 residues. The germline CDR1 and CDR2 sequences are DFQATT and SNEGSKA (reference sequence). CDR3 coding DNA: TGCAGTGCTGTTCCACGGGACACTGAAGCTTTCTTT. Translating gives CSAVPRDTEAFF.

The chain employs TRBV5-1 and TRBJ2-7; no definite D call. The germline V and J ends were trimmed by 0 bases and 3 bases, with 10 bases remaining between them. Germline-derived CDR1 and CDR2 are SGHRS and YFSETQ. The CDR3 is made up of 14 amino acids. DNA of the CDR3: TGCGCCAGCAGCTTGGTTGGACCCAACTACGAGCAGTACTTC. Its translation: CASSLVGPNYEQYF.

The CDR3: CSVPTGISMMGEKLFF. CDR3 sequence (DNA): TGCAGTGTTCCGACAGGAATCTCTATGATGGGTGAAAAACTGTTTTTT. The chain joins TRBV20-1 to TRBJ1-4; TRBD1 might be the D (6 bases). The CDR3 sequence is 16 residues long. Trimming took 7 bases from V and 7 from J, leaving 25 bases between them. In germline, CDR1 is DFQATT, CDR2 SNEGSKA (reference sequence).

The chain joins TRBV10-3 to TRBJ1-6; no firm D call. Germline V gives CDR1 ENHRY, CDR2 SYGVKD. The V and J ends lost 3 bases and 7 bases respectively, with 4 bases between them. The CDR3 extends over 12 amino acids. As DNA, the CDR3 is TGTGCCATCAGTGAAGGGAATTCACCCCTCCACTTT. Translating it yields CAISEGNSPLHF.

This clonotype was detected only a few times. The J gene is TRBJ2-3, the V gene TRBV24-1, with D perhaps assigned TRBD1 or TRBD2 (6 bases each). V was shortened by 6 bases and J by 0 bases, with 12 bases between the two germline ends. This CDR3 spans 15 amino acids. CDR1 KGHDR and CDR2 SFDVKD come from the germline V gene. CDR3 in DNA: TGTGCCACCAGTAGGTCGGGGGCGAGCACAGATACGCAGTATTTT. Its protein product is CATSRSGASTDTQYF.

The J gene is TRBJ2-3, the V gene TRBV28; D is ambiguous. Germline V gene data show CDR1 as MDHEN and CDR2 as SYDVKM. The CDR3 covers 13 residues. V was trimmed by 5 bases and J by 3 bases, leaving 9 bases between them. CDR3 sequence (DNA): TGTGCCAGCAGTCGGACCCAAACAGATACGCAGTATTTT. This translates into CASSRTQTDTQYF.

Concerning this clonotype: A much larger clone lies a single base off, so this may be a read error. The V gene is TRBV14, the J gene TRBJ2-7; D not resolved. CDR1 and CDR2 from the germline V gene are SGHDN and FVKESK. This CDR3 contains 12 residues. For the CDR3, the DNA is TGTGCCGGCAGCCAAGATCGCGTCGAGCAGTACTTC. This codes for CAGSQDRVEQYF.

In its sample, this clonotype was seen a few times. The genes are TRBV5-6 and TRBJ1-1; D not resolved. V lost 0 bases, J lost 1 base, and 10 bases lay in between. Germline V lookup: CDR1 SGHDT, CDR2 YYEEEE. The CDR3 covers 15 residues. In nucleotides, the CDR3 is TGTGCCAGCAGCTTGGCTCTCAGGAAGAACACTGAAGCTTTCTTT. Its translation: CASSLALRKNTEAFF.

This clonotype has a count of ten or more. V and J are TRBV7-9 and TRBJ1-1; D not certain. This CDR3 region has 14 residues. The germline CDR1 and CDR2 sequences are SEHNR and FQNEAQ (reference sequence). Trimming stripped 3 bases from V and 3 bases from J, with 11 bases between. Here the CDR3 DNA reads TGTGCCAGCAGCTTTCCGGGTTGGGACACTGAAGCTTTCTTT. It yields the protein CASSFPGWDTEAFF.

In DNA form, the CDR3 reads TGCAGTGCCAAGGGGGCCCAGACCCAGTACTTC. This sequence encodes CSAKGAQTQYF. This chain uses TRBV20-1 with TRBJ2-5; 7 positions match TRBD1. The CDR3 spans 11 residues. Germline-derived CDR1 and CDR2 are DFQATT and SNEGSKA (reference sequence). V shed 6 bases and J 6 bases; nucleotides not matched to a gene: 4.

This clonotype showed up many times. This sequence joins TRBV7-9 and TRBJ1-2; TRBD1 matches at 12 bases. CDR3 length: 17 amino acids. J was trimmed by 3 bases and V by 5 bases; bases with no gene match: 10. The germline V gene has CDR1 SEHNR and CDR2 FQNEAQ (reference sequence). The CDR3 DNA sequence: TGTGCCAGCAGCCCCTGGGACAGGGGGCCCAACTACTATGGCTACACCTTC. It yields the protein CASSPWDRGPNYYGYTF.

The CDR3 DNA reads TGTGCCAGTAGTTGGGAGCAGTTCTTC. It encodes CASSWEQFF. This chain connects TRBV19 to TRBJ2-1; D remains unclear. V was shortened by 5 bases and J by 10 bases, with 3 bases between the two germline ends. CDR1 is LNHDA and CDR2 is SQIVND in the germline V gene (reference sequence). The CDR3 runs to 9 residues.

The chain carries TRBV5-1 and TRBJ2-4, with a possible D match to TRBD1 (5 bases). The CDR3 sequence is 13 residues long. V was cut by 4 bases and J by 5 bases, with 10 bases left in between. Per the germline V gene, CDR1 is SGHRS and CDR2 is YFSETQ. As DNA, the CDR3 is TGCGCCAGCAGCGAGGACAATGAAAACATTCAGTACTTC. Translated: CASSEDNENIQYF. The variable domain in full, with the rest retrieved from reference TRBV5-1 and TRBJ2-4, is KAGVTQTPRYLIKTRGQQVTLSCSPISGHRSVSWYQQTPGQGLQFLFEYFSETQRNKGNFPGRFSGRQFSNSRSEMNVSTLELGDSALYLCASSEDNENIQYFGAGTRLSVL.

This clonotype appeared a few times. DNA of the CDR3: TGTGCTAGTGGTTTGATCTACAGGGAACATGAGCAGTTCTTC. Protein sequence: CASGLIYREHEQFF. The rearrangement joins TRBV12-5 to TRBJ2-1; a weak D match, TRBD1 (6 bases). V lost 2 bases, J lost 8 bases, and 13 bases lay in between. CDR3 size: 14 residues. Germline lookup yields CDR1 LGHNT and CDR2 FRNRAP.

This clonotype has ten or more counts. The chain carries TRBV20-1 and TRBJ2-5; D may be TRBD2 (6 bases). V lost 5 bases to trimming and J lost 2 bases, with 12 bases between them. Germline values: CDR1 DFQATT, CDR2 SNEGSKA (reference sequence). This CDR3 is 13 amino acids long. CDR3 residues: CSAALGGQETQYF. CDR3 DNA: TGCAGTGCTGCTCTGGGGGGTCAAGAGACCCAGTACTTC.

In its sample, this clonotype was seen a few times. The rearrangement joins TRBV4-2 to TRBJ2-1, with unresolved D. CDR3 length equals 16 residues. Germline loops: CDR1 LGHNA, CDR2 YNFKEQ. Trimming took 0 bases from V and 4 from J, leaving 13 bases between them. This CDR3 is CASSQDVGISYNEQFF. As DNA, the CDR3 is TGTGCCAGCAGCCAAGATGTGGGGATTTCTTACAATGAGCAGTTCTTC.

There are a few counts of this clonotype. The J gene is TRBJ2-1, the V gene TRBV24-1; the D gene could be TRBD1 or TRBD2 (6 bases each). The CDR3 is 15 residues long. V was trimmed by 1 base and J by 8 bases, leaving 14 bases between them. The germline V gene encodes CDR1 KGHDR and CDR2 SFDVKD. As DNA, the CDR3 is TGTGCCACCAGTGATTTACGTGGGGGGCCGGATGAGCAGTTCTTC. This codes for CATSDLRGGPDEQFF.

This clonotype was counted a few times. The chain couples TRBV10-3 to TRBJ2-2; no firm D call. Germline loops: CDR1 ENHRY, CDR2 SYGVKD. The CDR3 has 13 residues. Trimming took off 7 bases at V and 5 bases at J, with 11 bases between the two ends. The CDR3 is CAITGNPTGELFF. CDR3 in DNA: TGTGCCATCACGGGCAACCCAACCGGGGAGCTGTTTTTT.